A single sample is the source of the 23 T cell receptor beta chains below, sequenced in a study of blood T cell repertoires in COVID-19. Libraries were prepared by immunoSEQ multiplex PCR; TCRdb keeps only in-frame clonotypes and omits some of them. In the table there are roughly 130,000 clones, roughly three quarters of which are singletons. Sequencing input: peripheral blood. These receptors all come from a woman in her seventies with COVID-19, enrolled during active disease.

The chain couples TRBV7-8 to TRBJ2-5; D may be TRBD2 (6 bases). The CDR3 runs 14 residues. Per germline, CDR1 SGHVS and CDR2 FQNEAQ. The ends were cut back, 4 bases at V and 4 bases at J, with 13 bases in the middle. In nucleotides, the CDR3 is TGTGCCAGCAGCTCCATCCGGGGAGGAGAGACCCAGTACTTC. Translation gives CASSSIRGGETQYF.

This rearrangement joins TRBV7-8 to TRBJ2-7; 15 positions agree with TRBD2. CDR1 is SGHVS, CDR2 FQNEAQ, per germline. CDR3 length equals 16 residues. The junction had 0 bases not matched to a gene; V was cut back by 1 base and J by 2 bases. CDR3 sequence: CASSLGTSGGAYEQYF. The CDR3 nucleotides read TGTGCCAGCAGCTTAGGGACTAGCGGGGGGGCCTACGAGCAGTACTTC.

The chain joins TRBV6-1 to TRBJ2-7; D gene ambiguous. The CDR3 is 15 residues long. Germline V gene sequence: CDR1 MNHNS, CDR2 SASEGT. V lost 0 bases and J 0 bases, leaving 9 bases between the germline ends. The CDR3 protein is CASSEAPVGSYEQYF. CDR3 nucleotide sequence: TGTGCCAGCAGTGAAGCTCCAGTTGGCTCCTACGAGCAGTACTTC.

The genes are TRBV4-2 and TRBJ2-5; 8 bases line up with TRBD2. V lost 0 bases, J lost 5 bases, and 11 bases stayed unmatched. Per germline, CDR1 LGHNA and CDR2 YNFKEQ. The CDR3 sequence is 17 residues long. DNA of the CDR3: TGTGCCAGCAGCCAAGATCTAGGCGGGGGGAGTTCGGAGACCCAGTACTTC. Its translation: CASSQDLGGGSSETQYF.

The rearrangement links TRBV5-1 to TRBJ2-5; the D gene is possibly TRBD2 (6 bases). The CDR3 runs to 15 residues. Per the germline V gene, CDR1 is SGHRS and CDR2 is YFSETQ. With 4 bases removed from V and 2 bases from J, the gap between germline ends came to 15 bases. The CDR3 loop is CASSLGGARQETQYF. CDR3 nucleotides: TGCGCCAGCAGCCTGGGCGGGGCGCGGCAAGAGACCCAGTACTTC.

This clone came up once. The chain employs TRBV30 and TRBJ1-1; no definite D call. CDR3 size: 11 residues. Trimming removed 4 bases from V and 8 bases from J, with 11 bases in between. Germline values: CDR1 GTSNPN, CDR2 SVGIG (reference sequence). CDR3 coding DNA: TGTGCCTGGACCGTCGAGGGCGAAGCTTTCTTT. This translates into CAWTVEGEAFF. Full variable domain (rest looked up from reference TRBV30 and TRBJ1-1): SQTIHQWPATLVQPVGSPLSLECTVEGTSNPNLYWYRQAAGRGLQLLFYSVGIGQISSEVPQNLSASRPQDRQFILSSKKLLLSDSGFYLCAWTVEGEAFFGQGTRLTVV.

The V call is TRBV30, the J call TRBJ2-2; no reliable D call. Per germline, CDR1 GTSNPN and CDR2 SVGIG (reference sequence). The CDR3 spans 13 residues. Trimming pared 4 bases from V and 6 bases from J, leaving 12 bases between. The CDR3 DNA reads TGTGCCTGGAAATTTAACACCGCCGGGGAGCTGTTTTTT. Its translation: CAWKFNTAGELFF.

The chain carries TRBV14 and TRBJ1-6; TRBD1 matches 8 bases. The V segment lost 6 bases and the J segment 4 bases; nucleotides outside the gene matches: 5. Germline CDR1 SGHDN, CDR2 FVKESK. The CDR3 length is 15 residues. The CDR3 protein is CASRQGGAYNSPLHF. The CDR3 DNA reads TGTGCCAGCAGACAGGGGGGGGCATATAATTCACCCCTCCACTTT.

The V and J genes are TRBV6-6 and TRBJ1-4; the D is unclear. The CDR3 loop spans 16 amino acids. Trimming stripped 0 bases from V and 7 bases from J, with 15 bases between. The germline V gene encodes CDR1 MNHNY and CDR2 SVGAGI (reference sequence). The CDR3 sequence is CASSYSFATGGEKLFF. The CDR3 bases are TGTGCCAGCAGTTACTCGTTCGCGACCGGAGGTGAAAAACTGTTTTTT.

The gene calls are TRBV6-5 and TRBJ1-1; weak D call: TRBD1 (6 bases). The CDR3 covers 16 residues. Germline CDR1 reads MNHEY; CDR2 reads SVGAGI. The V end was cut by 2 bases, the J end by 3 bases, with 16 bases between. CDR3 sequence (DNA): TGTGCCAGCAGTTACACAGGGATAAGAGGGGACACTGAAGCTTTCTTT. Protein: CASSYTGIRGDTEAFF.

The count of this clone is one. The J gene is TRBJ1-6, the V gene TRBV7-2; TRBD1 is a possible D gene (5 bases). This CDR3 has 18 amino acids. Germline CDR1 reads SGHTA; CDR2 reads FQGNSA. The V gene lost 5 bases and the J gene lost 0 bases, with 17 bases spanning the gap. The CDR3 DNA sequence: TGTGCCAGCAGCGTCACAGGACCCCCAAGCTCCTATAATTCACCCCTCCACTTT. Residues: CASSVTGPPSSYNSPLHF.

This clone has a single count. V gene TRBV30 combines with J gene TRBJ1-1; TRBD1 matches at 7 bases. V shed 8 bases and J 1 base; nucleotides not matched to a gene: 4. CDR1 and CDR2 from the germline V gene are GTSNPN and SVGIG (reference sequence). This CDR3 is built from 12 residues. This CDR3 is CAGDRENTEAFF. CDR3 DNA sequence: TGTGCCGGTGACAGGGAGAACACTGAAGCTTTCTTT.

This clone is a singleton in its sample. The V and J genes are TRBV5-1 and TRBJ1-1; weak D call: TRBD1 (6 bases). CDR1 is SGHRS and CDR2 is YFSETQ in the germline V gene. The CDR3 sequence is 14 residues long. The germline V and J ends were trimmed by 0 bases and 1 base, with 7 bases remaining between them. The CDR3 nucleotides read TGCGCCAGCAGCTTGGTAGGGGGGAACACTGAAGCTTTCTTT. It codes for CASSLVGGNTEAFF.

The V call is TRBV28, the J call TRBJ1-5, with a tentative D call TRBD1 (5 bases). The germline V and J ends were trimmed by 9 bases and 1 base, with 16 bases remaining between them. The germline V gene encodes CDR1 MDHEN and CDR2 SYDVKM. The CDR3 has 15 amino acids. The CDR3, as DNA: TGTGCCAGTCTGAAAGGGGAGGGGAGCAATCAGCCCCAGCATTTT. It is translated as CASLKGEGSNQPQHF.

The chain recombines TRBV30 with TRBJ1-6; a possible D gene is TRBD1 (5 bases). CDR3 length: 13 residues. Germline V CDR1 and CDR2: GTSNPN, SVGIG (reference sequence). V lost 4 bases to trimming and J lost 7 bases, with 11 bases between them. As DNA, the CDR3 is TGTGCCTGGACCCGACAGTCGAATTCACCCCTCCACTTT. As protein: CAWTRQSNSPLHF.

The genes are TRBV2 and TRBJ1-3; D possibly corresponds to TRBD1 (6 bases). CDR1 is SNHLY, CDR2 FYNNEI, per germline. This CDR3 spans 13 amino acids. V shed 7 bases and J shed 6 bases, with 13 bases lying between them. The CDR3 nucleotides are TGTGCCAGCATCTCAGGGGTCGCAAACACCATATATTTT. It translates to CASISGVANTIYF.

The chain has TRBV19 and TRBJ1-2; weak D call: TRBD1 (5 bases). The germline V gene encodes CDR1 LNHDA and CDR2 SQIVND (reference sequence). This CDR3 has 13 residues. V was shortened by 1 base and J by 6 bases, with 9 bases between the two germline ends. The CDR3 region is CASSIGLTDGYTF. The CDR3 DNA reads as TGTGCCAGTAGTATAGGGCTGACAGATGGCTACACCTTC.

The CDR3 loop reads CASRAGDNQPQHF. The CDR3, as DNA: TGTGCCAGCAGGGCGGGGGACAATCAGCCCCAGCATTTT. The chain has TRBV27 and TRBJ1-5, with D possibly TRBD1 on 5 matching bases. With 6 bases removed from V and 3 bases from J, the gap between germline ends came to 9 bases. The CDR3 totals 13 residues. Germline lookup yields CDR1 MNHEY and CDR2 SMNVEV (reference sequence).

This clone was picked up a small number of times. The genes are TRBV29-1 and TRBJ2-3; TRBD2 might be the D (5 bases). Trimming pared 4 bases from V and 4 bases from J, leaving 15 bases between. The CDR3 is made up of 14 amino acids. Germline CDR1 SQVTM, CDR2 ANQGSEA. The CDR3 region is CSVARSTRADTQYF. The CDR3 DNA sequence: TGCAGCGTTGCCCGGAGCACGCGGGCAGATACGCAGTATTTT.

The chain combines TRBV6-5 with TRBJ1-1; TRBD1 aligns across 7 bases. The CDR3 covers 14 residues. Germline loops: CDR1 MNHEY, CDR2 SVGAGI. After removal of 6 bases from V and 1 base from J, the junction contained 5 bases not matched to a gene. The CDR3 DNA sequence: TGTGCCAGCAGCGGCTCAGGGGGGAACACTGAAGCTTTCTTT. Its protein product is CASSGSGGNTEAFF.

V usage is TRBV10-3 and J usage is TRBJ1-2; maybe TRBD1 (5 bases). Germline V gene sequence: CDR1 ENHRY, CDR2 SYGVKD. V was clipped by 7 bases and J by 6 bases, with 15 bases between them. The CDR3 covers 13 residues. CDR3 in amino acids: CAIKATEEHGYTF. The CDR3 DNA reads TGTGCCATCAAGGCGACAGAGGAACATGGCTACACCTTC.

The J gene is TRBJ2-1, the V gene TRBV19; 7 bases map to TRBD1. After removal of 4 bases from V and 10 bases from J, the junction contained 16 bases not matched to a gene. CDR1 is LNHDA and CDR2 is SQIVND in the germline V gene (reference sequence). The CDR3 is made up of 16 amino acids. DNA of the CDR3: TGTGCCAGTAGTAGAGGTAACAGGGGTGGAACAATGGAGCAGTTCTTC. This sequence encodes CASSRGNRGGTMEQFF. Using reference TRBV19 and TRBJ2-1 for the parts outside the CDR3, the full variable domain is DGGITQSPKYLFRKEGQNVTLSCEQNLNHDAMYWYRQDPGQGLRLIYYSQIVNDFQKGDIAEGYSVSREKKESFPLTVTSAQKNPTAFYLCASSRGNRGGTMEQFFGPGTRLTVL.

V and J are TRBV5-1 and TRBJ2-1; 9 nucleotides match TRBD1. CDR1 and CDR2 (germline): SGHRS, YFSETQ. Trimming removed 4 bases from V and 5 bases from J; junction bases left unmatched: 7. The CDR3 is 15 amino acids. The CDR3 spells CASSTRDRAHNEQFF. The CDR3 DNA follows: TGCGCCAGCAGCACCCGGGACAGGGCCCACAATGAGCAGTTCTTC.